These 30 T cell receptor beta chains originate from one sample sequenced in a study of shared clonotypes between healthy human individuals. Measured with immunoSEQ multiplex PCR; TCRdb has only the in-frame clones, and not every one. The sample holds roughly 1.4 million clones; 98% are singletons and the top ten take approximately 0.4%. The sequencing sample was made of naive CD4+ T cells sorted from blood. Specified subset: CD45RA+ positively selected. These receptors were collected from a man aged 25 to 40 in good health.

The gene calls are TRBV10-3 and TRBJ1-3; D remains ambiguous. CDR1 is ENHRY and CDR2 is SYGVKD in the germline V gene. This CDR3 is built from 15 residues. Trimming took 4 bases from V and 0 from J, leaving 10 bases between them. CDR3 nucleotides: TGTGCCATCAGTGGCTCTGCATTCTCTGGAAACACCATATATTTT. It yields the protein CAISGSAFSGNTIYF.

The chain uses TRBV6-5 and TRBJ2-1, with D possibly being TRBD1 (6 bases). The CDR3 spans 15 residues. The germline V gene encodes CDR1 MNHEY and CDR2 SVGAGI. V gave up 0 bases and J gave up 6 bases, with 12 bases separating them. This CDR3 is CASSYSPGQSNEQFF. The CDR3 DNA sequence: TGTGCCAGCAGTTACTCACCAGGACAGTCCAATGAGCAGTTCTTC.

The V gene is TRBV5-5, the J gene TRBJ1-4, with 10 bases identical to TRBD1. CDR1 is SGHKS and CDR2 is YYEKEE in the germline V gene (reference sequence). The CDR3 is made up of 19 amino acids. V lost 4 bases to trimming and J lost 7 bases; unmatched junction nucleotides: 19. CDR3 amino acids: CASSVKRQGADRLGEKLFF. CDR3 nucleotide sequence: TGTGCCAGCAGCGTCAAACGACAGGGGGCGGACCGGCTTGGTGAAAAACTGTTTTTT.

The chain recombines TRBV5-4 with TRBJ2-2, with unresolved D. V gave up 4 bases and J gave up 3 bases, with 13 bases separating them. This CDR3 is 15 amino acids long. The germline CDR1 and CDR2 sequences are SGHNT and YYREEE (reference sequence). The CDR3 DNA is TGTGCCAGCAGCCTACGGTTGGGCGACACCGGGGAGCTGTTTTTT. Its protein is CASSLRLGDTGELFF.

This clone was observed once. This sequence joins TRBV27 and TRBJ2-7, with D uncertain. CDR3 length: 11 amino acids. Germline CDR1 MNHEY, CDR2 SMNVEV (reference sequence). Trimming took 5 bases from V and 2 from J, leaving 4 bases between them. CDR3: CASSPAYEQYF. The CDR3 DNA is TGTGCCAGCAGTCCCGCCTACGAGCAGTACTTC.

On this clone: The sample carries other DNA sequences with the same CDR3. The chain recombines TRBV5-1 with TRBJ1-5; D possibly corresponds to TRBD1 (6 bases). The CDR3 has 14 amino acids. V lost 4 bases to trimming and J lost 2 bases, with 10 bases between them. Germline CDR1 and CDR2: SGHRS and YFSETQ. The CDR3 DNA is TGCGCCAGCAGCGTACAGGGCGGCAATCAGCCCCAGCATTTT. Its protein is CASSVQGGNQPQHF.

The chain has TRBV27 and TRBJ2-1; the match to TRBD2 covers 13 bases. Germline CDR1 MNHEY, CDR2 SMNVEV (reference sequence). There are 15 residues in the CDR3. V shed 8 bases, J shed 10 bases, and the junction held 11 bases outside the gene matches. The chain's CDR3 is CASGQLAGGRGEQFF. The DNA for the CDR3 is TGTGCCAGCGGCCAACTAGCGGGAGGGCGTGGGGAGCAGTTCTTC.

This clone has just one count. CDR3 residues: CASSQETGTGGNEQFF. CDR3 sequence (DNA): TGCGCCAGCAGCCAAGAGACCGGGACAGGGGGTAATGAGCAGTTCTTC. The gene calls are TRBV4-3 and TRBJ2-1, with 11 bases that match TRBD1. J gave up 7 bases and V 0 bases, and 5 bases lay outside the gene matches. The CDR3 runs to 16 residues. Germline values: CDR1 LGHNA, CDR2 YSLEER.

CDR3 DNA sequence: TGTGCCAGCGCGGGAGGGCCTAATCTTGGTGAGACCCAGTACTTC. Translating it yields CASAGGPNLGETQYF. The rearrangement joins TRBV7-8 to TRBJ2-5; 9 bases map to TRBD2. Germline V lookup: CDR1 SGHVS, CDR2 FQNEAQ. The CDR3 length is 15 residues. Losses at the gene ends were 8 bases for V and 5 bases for J; bases not matched to a gene: 12.

CDR3 nucleotide sequence: TGTGCCAGCAACGACAGGGGGATCGGCGAGGATACGCAGTATTTT. It encodes CASNDRGIGEDTQYF. This rearrangement joins TRBV11-2 to TRBJ2-3, with 9 bases matching TRBD1. The length of the CDR3 is 15 residues. Germline V gene lookup returns CDR1 SGHAT and CDR2 FQNNGV. V trimming: 7 bases; J trimming: 6 bases; junction bases outside the gene matches: 11.

The chain joins TRBV11-2 to TRBJ1-2, with TRBD1 identical over 8 bases. The CDR3 extends over 13 amino acids. Looked up from germline, CDR1 is SGHAT and CDR2 is FQNNGV. J gave up 4 bases and V 5 bases, and 3 bases lay outside the gene matches. Here the CDR3 reads CASSQDRGYGYTF. Written as DNA, the CDR3 is TGTGCCAGCAGCCAAGACAGGGGCTATGGCTACACCTTC.

The chain carries TRBV11-2 and TRBJ2-1, with TRBD2 matching 11 bases. Germline V gene sequence: CDR1 SGHAT, CDR2 FQNNGV. The CDR3 length is 17 residues. The J segment lost 4 bases and the V segment lost 2 bases, leaving 7 bases of the junction unmatched. DNA of the CDR3: TGTGCCAGCAGCTTAAACGCTCGACTAGCGGGATACAATGAGCAGTTCTTC. Its translation: CASSLNARLAGYNEQFF.

This sequence joins TRBV30 and TRBJ1-2, with D hard to call. Looked up from germline, CDR1 is GTSNPN and CDR2 is SVGIG (reference sequence). V lost 3 bases and J lost 7, with 15 bases in between. This CDR3 comprises 13 residues. The CDR3 reads CAWRHRTSAGYTF. The CDR3 region has the DNA TGTGCCTGGAGGCATCGAACCTCGGCTGGCTACACCTTC.

The V gene is TRBV28, the J gene TRBJ2-2, with D possibly TRBD2 on 6 matching bases. The germline gives CDR1 MDHEN, CDR2 SYDVKM. This CDR3 is 14 amino acids long. Trimming left V 7 bases short and J 4 bases short, with 13 bases between. The CDR3: CASTWGEATGELFF. The CDR3 coding sequence is TGTGCCAGCACCTGGGGGGAGGCCACCGGGGAGCTGTTTTTT. Full variable domain (missing parts from reference TRBV28 and TRBJ2-2): DVKVTQSSRYLVKRTGEKVFLECVQDMDHENMFWYRQDPGLGLRLIYFSYDVKMKEKGDIPEGYSVSREKKERFSLILESASTNQTSMYLCASTWGEATGELFFGEGSRLTVL.

This sequence joins TRBV27 and TRBJ2-1; D is perhaps TRBD1 (5 bases). This CDR3 is built from 14 residues. Germline-derived CDR1 and CDR2 are MNHEY and SMNVEV (reference sequence). Trimming cost V 8 bases and J 9 bases, with 20 bases left between them. CDR3 DNA sequence: TGTGCCAGCGGCGCAACAGGAACAATCGGTGAGCAGTTCTTC. This translates into CASGATGTIGEQFF.

The rearrangement links TRBV2 to TRBJ2-2; weak D call: TRBD2 (5 bases). The CDR3 is made up of 17 amino acids. V was cut by 7 bases and J by 4 bases, with 22 bases left in between. In germline, CDR1 is SNHLY, CDR2 FYNNEI. This CDR3 reads CASKNSPSPSGTGELFF. The CDR3 DNA is TGTGCCAGCAAAAACAGTCCTAGCCCATCGGGCACCGGGGAGCTGTTTTTT.

The CDR3 spells CASSILTGGIANTGELFF. CDR3 coding DNA: TGTGCCAGTAGTATTTTAACAGGGGGCATTGCGAACACCGGGGAGCTGTTTTTT. V gene TRBV19 combines with J gene TRBJ2-2; 9 positions agree with TRBD1. From germline, CDR1 is LNHDA and CDR2 SQIVND (reference sequence). The CDR3 sequence is 18 residues long. Unmatched junction bases numbered 8, after V lost 3 bases and J lost 0 bases.

The chain has TRBV28 and TRBJ1-5; 8 nucleotides agree with TRBD1. V was pared by 6 bases and J by 4 bases, with 8 bases of the junction left unmatched. This CDR3 spans 15 amino acids. CDR1 and CDR2 from the germline V gene are MDHEN and SYDVKM. CDR3 bases: TGTGCCAGCAGCCACGGACAGGGCTCGAATCAGCCCCAGCATTTT. It specifies CASSHGQGSNQPQHF.

Concerning this clone: The same CDR3 arises from other DNA sequences in this sample as well. The chain uses TRBV5-4 and TRBJ2-3; 7 bases are shared with TRBD1. Germline V gene sequence: CDR1 SGHNT, CDR2 YYREEE (reference sequence). CDR3 length equals 14 residues. The J segment lost 0 bases and the V segment lost 4 bases, leaving 2 bases of the junction unmatched. As DNA, the CDR3 is TGTGCCAGCAGCCGAGGGGGCAGCACAGATACGCAGTATTTT. The encoded protein is CASSRGGSTDTQYF.

The V gene is TRBV5-4, the J gene TRBJ2-7, with 9 bases identical to TRBD1. CDR1 and CDR2 (germline): SGHNT, YYREEE (reference sequence). V lost 4 bases, J lost 3 bases, and 5 bases stayed unmatched. The length of the CDR3 is 14 residues. This CDR3 is CASSLLGQGYEQYF. The CDR3 nucleotides are TGTGCCAGCAGCCTGTTGGGACAGGGCTACGAGCAGTACTTC.

The CDR3 reads CASREGEPYEQYF. The DNA of the CDR3 is TGTGCCAGCAGGGAGGGGGAGCCTTACGAGCAGTACTTC. The chain uses TRBV6-5 and TRBJ2-7; D possibly uses TRBD1 or TRBD2 (6 bases each). The CDR3 runs 13 residues. V dropped 6 bases and J dropped 4 bases, with 13 bases sitting between them. Germline V gives CDR1 MNHEY, CDR2 SVGAGI.

The chain has TRBV19 and TRBJ2-5, with 8 bases aligning to TRBD1. The CDR3 is 14 residues long. Germline CDR1 LNHDA, CDR2 SQIVND (reference sequence). V trimming: 5 bases; J trimming: 5 bases; junction bases outside the gene matches: 7. The CDR3 spells CASSPQGVGETQYF. CDR3 sequence (DNA): TGTGCCAGTAGTCCACAGGGGGTGGGTGAGACCCAGTACTTC.

The table lists this clone with a count of one. The V gene is TRBV6-6, the J gene TRBJ1-5; D not resolved. The CDR3 is made up of 13 amino acids. V was trimmed by 10 bases and J by 7 bases, leaving 17 bases between them. Germline CDR1 MNHNY, CDR2 SVGAGI (reference sequence). The CDR3 nucleotides read TGTGCCACAAGCCCCGGCACACTACAGCCCCAGCATTTT. Its translation is CATSPGTLQPQHF.

The gene calls are TRBV28 and TRBJ1-5; TRBD1 matches 8 bases. V shed 3 bases, J shed 7 bases, and the junction held 5 bases outside the gene matches. The CDR3 runs 14 residues. Germline loops: CDR1 MDHEN, CDR2 SYDVKM. This chain's CDR3 is CASSFPGGEQPQHF. For the CDR3, the DNA is TGTGCCAGCAGTTTTCCAGGGGGCGAGCAGCCCCAGCATTTT.

The rearrangement uses TRBV6-5 and TRBJ2-5; no reliable D call. Germline CDR1 and CDR2: MNHEY and SVGAGI. V lost 6 bases, J lost 5 bases, and 13 bases lay in between. The CDR3 totals 13 residues. CDR3 in DNA: TGTGCCAGCAGCCTTAATATGGGGGAGACCCAGTACTTC. Its protein product is CASSLNMGETQYF.

The J gene is TRBJ2-1, the V gene TRBV5-1, with 8 bases identical to TRBD2. From germline, CDR1 is SGHRS and CDR2 YFSETQ. After removal of 4 bases from V and 7 bases from J, the junction contained 7 bases not matched to a gene. The CDR3 length is 14 residues. The CDR3 bases are TGCGCCAGCAGCCCGGGACTAGTTGGAAATGAGCAGTTCTTC. It is translated as CASSPGLVGNEQFF.

The rearrangement uses TRBV5-1 and TRBJ1-4; D gene unclear. CDR1 and CDR2 from the germline V gene are SGHRS and YFSETQ. This CDR3 is 14 amino acids long. The germline V and J ends were trimmed by 3 bases and 0 bases, with 6 bases remaining between them. DNA for the CDR3: TGCGCCAGCAGCTCAAGGGCAACTAATGAAAAACTGTTTTTT. This sequence encodes CASSSRATNEKLFF.

The CDR3 coding sequence is TGTGCCAGCAGCCCCGAGACAGACTCCTACGAGCAGTACTTC. The encoded protein is CASSPETDSYEQYF. V is TRBV9 and J is TRBJ2-7, with D perhaps matching TRBD1 (5 bases). Germline CDR1 and CDR2: SGDLS and YYNGEE. The CDR3 has 14 residues. The V end was cut by 4 bases, the J end by 0 bases, with 11 bases between.

V is TRBV7-2 and J is TRBJ2-7; D remains ambiguous. Deletions cut 4 bases from V and 1 base from J, with 8 bases between. CDR3 size: 13 residues. CDR1 is SGHTA, CDR2 FQGNSA, per germline. The CDR3 loop is CASSYQASYEQYF. The CDR3 DNA reads as TGTGCCAGCAGCTACCAGGCTTCCTACGAGCAGTACTTC.

V usage is TRBV9 and J usage is TRBJ2-1; the match to TRBD1 covers 7 bases. Germline values: CDR1 SGDLS, CDR2 YYNGEE. The CDR3 runs 20 residues. The ends lost 3 bases at V and 2 bases at J; junction bases unmatched: 20. CDR3 nucleotide sequence: TGTGCCAGCAGCGGAACGGTGACAGGGAAGCTGAGCGGAACCTACAATGAGCAGTTCTTC. Translation: CASSGTVTGKLSGTYNEQFF. Looking up the rest from reference TRBV9 and TRBJ2-1 gives the full variable domain: DSGVTQTPKHLITATGQRVTLRCSPRSGDLSVYWYQQSLDQGLQFLIQYYNGEERAKGNILERFSAQQFPDLHSELNLSSLELGDSALYFCASSGTVTGKLSGTYNEQFFGPGTRLTVL.